This T cell receptor (beta chain) was retrieved from a study of CD8 T cells in Susac syndrome. In germline, CDR1 is SGHAT, CDR2 FQNNGV. The CDR3 is made up of 16 amino acids. Random hexamers served to reverse transcribe roughly 0.45 to 1 ug RNA. The authors amplified TCR beta CDR3 across 54 Vbeta and 13 Jbeta using immunoSEQ multiplex PCR. TCRdb passed the immunoSEQ multiplex PCR reads through MiXCR, listing each CDR3 protein once. This sample has tens of thousands of distinct CDR3 sequences, with roughly nine tenths found just once. Control patients had untreated stable or active relapsing-remitting multiple sclerosis by revised McDonald criteria. TEMRA cells underwent FACS enrichment and CD8+ and CD4+ T cells underwent negative isolation. This clonotype was observed once. One end of the junction is discordant with germline, which a read error may explain.

Material: CD8+ T cells from PBMCs. The chain has TRBV11-2 and TRBJ2-1; TRBD2 agrees at 8 bases. The source is a human donor with multiple sclerosis. This CDR3 reads CASSLFGGGSFNEQFF. The CDR3 DNA reads TGTGCCAGCAGTTTGTTCGGGGGGGGCTCCTTCAATGAGCAGTTCTTC.